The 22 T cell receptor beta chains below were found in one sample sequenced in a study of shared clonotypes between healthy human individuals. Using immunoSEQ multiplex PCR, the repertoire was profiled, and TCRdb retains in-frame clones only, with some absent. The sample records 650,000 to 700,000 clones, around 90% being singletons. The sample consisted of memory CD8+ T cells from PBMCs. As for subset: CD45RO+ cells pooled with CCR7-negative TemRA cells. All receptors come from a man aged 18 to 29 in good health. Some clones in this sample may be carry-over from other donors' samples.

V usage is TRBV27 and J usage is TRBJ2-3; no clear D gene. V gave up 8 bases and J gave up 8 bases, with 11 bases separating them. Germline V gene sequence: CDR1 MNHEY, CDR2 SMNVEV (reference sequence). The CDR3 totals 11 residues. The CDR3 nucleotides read TGTGCCAGCGCCCGCCCCGGTACGCAGTATTTT. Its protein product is CASARPGTQYF.

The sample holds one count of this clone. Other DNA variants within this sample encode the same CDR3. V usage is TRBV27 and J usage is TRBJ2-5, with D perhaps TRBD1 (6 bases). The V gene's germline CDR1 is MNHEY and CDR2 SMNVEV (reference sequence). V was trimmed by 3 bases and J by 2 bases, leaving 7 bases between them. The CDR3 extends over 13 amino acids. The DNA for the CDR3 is TGTGCCAGCAGTTTTGACAGGCAAGAGACCCAGTACTTC. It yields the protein CASSFDRQETQYF.

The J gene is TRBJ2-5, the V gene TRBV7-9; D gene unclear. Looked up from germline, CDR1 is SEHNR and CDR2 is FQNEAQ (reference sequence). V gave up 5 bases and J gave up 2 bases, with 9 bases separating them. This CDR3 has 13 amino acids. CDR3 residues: CASSRGRQETQYF. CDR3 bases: TGTGCCAGCAGCCGCGGACGGCAAGAGACCCAGTACTTC.

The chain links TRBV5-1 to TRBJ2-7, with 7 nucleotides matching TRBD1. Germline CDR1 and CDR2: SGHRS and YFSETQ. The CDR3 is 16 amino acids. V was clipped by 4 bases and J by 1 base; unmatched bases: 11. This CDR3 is CASSPKTLGQSYEQYF. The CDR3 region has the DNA TGCGCCAGCAGCCCCAAGACCTTGGGACAGTCCTACGAGCAGTACTTC.

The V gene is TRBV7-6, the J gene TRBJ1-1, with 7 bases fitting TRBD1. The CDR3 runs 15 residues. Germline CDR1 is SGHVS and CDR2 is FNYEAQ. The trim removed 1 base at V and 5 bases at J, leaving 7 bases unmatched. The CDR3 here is CASSLGLQGRTEAFF. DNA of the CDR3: TGTGCCAGCAGCTTAGGGTTACAGGGGAGAACTGAAGCTTTCTTT.

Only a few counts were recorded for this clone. The CDR3 loop is CASSFRGPSLHQPQHF. The CDR3 bases are TGTGCCAGCAGTTTTAGGGGACCATCGCTACATCAGCCCCAGCATTTT. This chain links TRBV27 with TRBJ1-5, with D tentatively TRBD1 (5 bases). V was shortened by 3 bases and J by 5 bases, with 17 bases between the two germline ends. The CDR3 extends over 16 amino acids. Per the germline V gene, CDR1 is MNHEY and CDR2 is SMNVEV (reference sequence).

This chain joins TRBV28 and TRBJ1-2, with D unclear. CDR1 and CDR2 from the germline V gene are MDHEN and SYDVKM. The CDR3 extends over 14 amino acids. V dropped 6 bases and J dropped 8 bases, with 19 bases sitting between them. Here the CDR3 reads CASSSSPGSQGYTF. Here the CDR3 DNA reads TGTGCCAGCAGCTCCTCCCCCGGGAGCCAGGGCTACACCTTC.

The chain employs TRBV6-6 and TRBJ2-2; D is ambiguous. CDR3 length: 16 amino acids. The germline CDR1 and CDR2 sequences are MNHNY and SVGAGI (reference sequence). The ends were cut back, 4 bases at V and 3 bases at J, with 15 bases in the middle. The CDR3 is CASSSPPSLDTGELFF. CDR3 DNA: TGTGCCAGCAGTTCCCCCCCATCGTTAGACACCGGGGAGCTGTTTTTT.

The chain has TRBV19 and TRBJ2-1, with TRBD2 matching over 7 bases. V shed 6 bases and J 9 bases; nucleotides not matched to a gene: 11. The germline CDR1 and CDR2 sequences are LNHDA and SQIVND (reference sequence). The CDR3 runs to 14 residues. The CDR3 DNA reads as TGTGCCAGTAGCTCGACTAGCTACCAAGGTGAGCAGTTCTTC. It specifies CASSSTSYQGEQFF.

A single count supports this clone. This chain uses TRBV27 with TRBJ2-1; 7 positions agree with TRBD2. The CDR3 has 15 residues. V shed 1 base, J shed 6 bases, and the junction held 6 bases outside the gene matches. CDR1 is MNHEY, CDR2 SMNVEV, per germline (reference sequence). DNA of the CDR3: TGTGCCAGCAGTTTATTGCCGGGAGGTTTCAATGAGCAGTTCTTC. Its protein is CASSLLPGGFNEQFF.

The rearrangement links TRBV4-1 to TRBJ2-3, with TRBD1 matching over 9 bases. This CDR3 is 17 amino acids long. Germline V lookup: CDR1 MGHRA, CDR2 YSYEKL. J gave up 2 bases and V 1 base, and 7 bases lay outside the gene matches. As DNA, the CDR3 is TGCGCCAGCAGCCAAGCTACCGGGACAGGGTACACAGATACGCAGTATTTT. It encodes CASSQATGTGYTDTQYF.

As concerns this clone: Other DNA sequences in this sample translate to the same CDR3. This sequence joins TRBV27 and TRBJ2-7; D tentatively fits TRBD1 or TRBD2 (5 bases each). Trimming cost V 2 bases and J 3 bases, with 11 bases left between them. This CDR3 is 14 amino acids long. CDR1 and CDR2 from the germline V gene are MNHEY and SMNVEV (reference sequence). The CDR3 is CASSLVGGGYEQYF. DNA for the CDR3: TGTGCCAGCAGTTTAGTAGGTGGGGGCTACGAGCAGTACTTC.

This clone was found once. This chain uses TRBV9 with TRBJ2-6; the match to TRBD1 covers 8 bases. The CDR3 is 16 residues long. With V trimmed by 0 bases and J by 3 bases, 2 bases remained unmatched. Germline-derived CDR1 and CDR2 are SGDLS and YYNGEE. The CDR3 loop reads CASSVAGGGGANVLTF. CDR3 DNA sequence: TGTGCCAGCAGCGTAGCAGGGGGCGGTGGGGCCAACGTCCTGACTTTC.

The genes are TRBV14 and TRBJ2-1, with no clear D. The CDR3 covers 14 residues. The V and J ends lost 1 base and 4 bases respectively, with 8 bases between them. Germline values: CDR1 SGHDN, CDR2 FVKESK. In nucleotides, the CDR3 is TGTGCCAGCAGCCAAGTCGGTCAGTACAATGAGCAGTTCTTC. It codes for CASSQVGQYNEQFF.

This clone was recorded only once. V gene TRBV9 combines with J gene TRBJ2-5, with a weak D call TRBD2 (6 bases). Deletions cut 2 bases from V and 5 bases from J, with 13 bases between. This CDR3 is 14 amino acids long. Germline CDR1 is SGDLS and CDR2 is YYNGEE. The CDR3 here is CASSVGGKAETQYF. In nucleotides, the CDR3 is TGTGCCAGCAGCGTGGGCGGGAAGGCGGAGACCCAGTACTTC.

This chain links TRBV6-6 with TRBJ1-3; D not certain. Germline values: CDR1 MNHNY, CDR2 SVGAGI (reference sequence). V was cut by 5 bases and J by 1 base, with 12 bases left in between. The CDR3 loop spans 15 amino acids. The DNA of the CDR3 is TGTGCCAGCAGTATCTTCGGAGGGTCTGGAAACACCATATATTTT. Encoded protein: CASSIFGGSGNTIYF.

The CDR3 spells CASSLGPAMNTEAFF. The CDR3 DNA follows: TGTGCCAGCAGCTTGGGACCGGCGATGAACACTGAAGCTTTCTTT. The V and J genes are TRBV11-2 and TRBJ1-1; D possibly corresponds to TRBD1 (5 bases). The CDR3 has 15 amino acids. V was cut by 3 bases and J by 0 bases, with 11 bases left in between. Germline CDR1 reads SGHAT; CDR2 reads FQNNGV.

CDR3 sequence reads: CASSDNVAGDHEQYF. The CDR3 nucleotides are TGTGCCAGCAGTGACAACGTAGCGGGAGACCACGAGCAGTACTTC. The V call is TRBV2, the J call TRBJ2-7; 9 bases fit TRBD2. The CDR3 is 15 residues long. The V segment lost 3 bases and the J segment 5 bases; nucleotides outside the gene matches: 8. CDR1 is SNHLY and CDR2 is FYNNEI in the germline V gene.

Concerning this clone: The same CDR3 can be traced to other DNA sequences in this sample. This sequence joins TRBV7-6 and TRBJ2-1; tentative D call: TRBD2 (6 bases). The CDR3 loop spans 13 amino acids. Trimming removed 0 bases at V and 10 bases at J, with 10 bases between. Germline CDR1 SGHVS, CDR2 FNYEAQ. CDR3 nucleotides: TGTGCCAGCAGCTTAGCAGGCGGGGACGAGCAGTTCTTC. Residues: CASSLAGGDEQFF. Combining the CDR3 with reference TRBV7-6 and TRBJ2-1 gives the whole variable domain GAGVSQSPRYKVTKRGQDVALRCDPISGHVSLYWYRQALGQGPEFLTYFNYEAQQDKSGLPNDRFSAERPEGSISTLTIQRTEQRDSAMYRCASSLAGGDEQFFGPGTRLTVL.

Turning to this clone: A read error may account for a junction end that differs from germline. CDR3 amino acids: CASSPRARDTPYEQHF. As DNA, the CDR3 is TGTGCCAGCTCACCACGGGCCCGGGACACACCCTACGAGCAGCACTTC. The chain couples TRBV18 to TRBJ2-7, with D possibly TRBD1 on 6 matching bases. Germline CDR1 KGHSH, CDR2 LQKENI. The CDR3 length is 16 residues.

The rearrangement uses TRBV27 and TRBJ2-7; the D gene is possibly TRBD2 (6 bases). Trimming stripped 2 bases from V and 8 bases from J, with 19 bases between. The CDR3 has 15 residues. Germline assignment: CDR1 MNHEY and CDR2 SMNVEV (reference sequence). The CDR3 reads CASSLTASREDQQYF. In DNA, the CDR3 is TGTGCCAGCAGTTTAACCGCATCCAGGGAGGACCAGCAGTACTTC.

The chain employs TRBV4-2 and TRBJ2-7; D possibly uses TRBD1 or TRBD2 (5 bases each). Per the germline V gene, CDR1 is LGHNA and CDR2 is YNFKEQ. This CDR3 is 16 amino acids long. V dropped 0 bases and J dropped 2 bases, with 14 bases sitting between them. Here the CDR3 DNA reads TGTGCCAGCAGCCAAGAAGTCGGGGCAGGAGCCTACGAGCAGTACTTC. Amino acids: CASSQEVGAGAYEQYF.